The subject of this entry is one T cell receptor beta chain. This sample was taken from a study of OX40 agonist ivuxolimab in advanced cancers. From germline, CDR1 is SGHTA and CDR2 FQGNSA. The CDR3 consists of 15 residues. V trimming: 4 bases; J trimming: 1 base; junction bases outside the gene matches: 4. Repertoires were generated with immunoSEQ multiplex PCR, while TCRdb's copy carries only in-frame clones and drops some. The table records around 70,000 clones, about 87% of them present only once. The sequenced sample was CD4+ or CD8+ T cells sorted from blood, obtained in a trial of the OX40 agonist ivuxolimab. The chain is built from TRBV7-2 and TRBJ2-7; 10 bases fit TRBD2. This TCR came from an adult with an advanced solid tumor such as melanoma, head and neck, liver or kidney cancer. The CDR3 DNA is TGTGCCAGCAGCTCCCAAGCGGGGGGGTCCTACGAGCAGTACTTC. Its protein is CASSSQAGGSYEQYF.